The 3 T cell receptor beta chains presented below share a single source sample, sequenced in a study of blood T cells in healthy people across ages. A second PCR of 7 to 11 cycles used a sample-barcoded 5' primer and a J-beta primer mix. TCRdb re-derived calls from the 5' RACE reads in MiXCR, one entry per CDR3 protein. The table includes about 1.8 million distinct CDR3 sequences, around half detected once. The sequenced sample consisted of blood. Receptors were obtained from a woman in her thirties or forties in good health.

The chain carries TRBV2 and TRBJ2-1; the D gene is possibly TRBD2 (6 bases). CDR1 and CDR2 (germline): SNHLY, FYNNEI. This CDR3 is 13 amino acids long. V lost 3 bases and J 10 bases, leaving 13 bases between the germline ends. CDR3 nucleotide sequence: TGTGCCAGCAGTGAGGCAGCCCGGGGGGAGCAGTTCTTC. It specifies CASSEAARGEQFF.

This sequence joins TRBV11-3 and TRBJ2-1, with TRBD2 matching over 8 bases. V was clipped by 5 bases and J by 7 bases; unmatched bases: 10. The CDR3 runs to 15 residues. Germline-derived CDR1 and CDR2 are SGHNT and YENEEA. In nucleotides, the CDR3 is TGTGCCAGCAGCCCCAGCGGGGGCTATACGAATGAGCAGTTCTTC. Translating it yields CASSPSGGYTNEQFF.

This sequence joins TRBV9 and TRBJ1-1, with 9 positions matching TRBD1. CDR1 and CDR2 from the germline V gene are SGDLS and YYNGEE. The CDR3 runs to 15 residues. V shed 3 bases and J 8 bases; nucleotides not matched to a gene: 11. CDR3 loop: CASSGGQGLNKEAFF. The DNA of the CDR3 is TGTGCCAGCAGCGGGGGACAGGGACTGAACAAGGAAGCTTTCTTT.